This T cell receptor (beta chain) is from a study of Graves' ophthalmopathy and Graves' hyperthyroidism. This clonotype was seen only a few times. Its specificity is not known. Study-wide results and caveats: Classification of ophthalmopathy versus stable hyperthyroidism by a 13-signature model yielded roughly 86% sensitivity and around 77% specificity.

Under 3 months in duration, the ophthalmopathy in affected donors had moderate-to-severe activity, CAS ≥3 and NOSPECS ≥4. Diagnosis relied on clinical symptoms, serum thyroxine, TRAb, thyroid ultrasound and orbital computed tomography. PBMCs were isolated from a roughly 10 ml sample of fresh peripheral blood. Germline lookup yields CDR1 MNHEY and CDR2 SMNVEV (reference sequence). The ends were cut back, 6 bases at V and 0 bases at J, with 18 bases in the middle. The CDR3 loop spans 17 amino acids. Investigators amplified TCR beta CDR3 regions from RNA transcripts. First-round RT-PCR relied on HTBI primers, and a second-round multiplex PCR came next. TCRdb processed the multiplex PCR reads anew with MiXCR; each CDR3 protein has one entry. The sample contains hundreds of thousands of distinct CDR3 sequences, under 50% of which appear only once.

The specimen sequenced was peripheral blood. This receptor was identified in an adult man with Graves' ophthalmopathy. The chain carries TRBV27 and TRBJ1-5; D possibly corresponds to TRBD1 (5 bases). In DNA form, the CDR3 reads TGTGCCAGCAGAATCCATGGGGCAGCTGATAGCAATCAGCCCCAGCATTTT. Amino acids: CASRIHGAADSNQPQHF.